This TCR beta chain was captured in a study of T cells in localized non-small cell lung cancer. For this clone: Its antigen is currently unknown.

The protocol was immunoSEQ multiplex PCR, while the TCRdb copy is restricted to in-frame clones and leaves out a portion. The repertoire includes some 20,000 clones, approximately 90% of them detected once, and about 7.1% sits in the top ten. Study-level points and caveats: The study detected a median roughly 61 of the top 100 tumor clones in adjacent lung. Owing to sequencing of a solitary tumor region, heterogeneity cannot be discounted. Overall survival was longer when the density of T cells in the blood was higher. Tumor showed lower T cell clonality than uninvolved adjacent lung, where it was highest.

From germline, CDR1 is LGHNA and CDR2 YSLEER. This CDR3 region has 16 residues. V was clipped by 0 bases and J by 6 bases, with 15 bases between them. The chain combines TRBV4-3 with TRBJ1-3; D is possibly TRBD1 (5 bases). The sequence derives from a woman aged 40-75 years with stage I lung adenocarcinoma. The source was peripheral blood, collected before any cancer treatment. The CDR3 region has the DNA TGCGCCAGCAGCCAAGATAGGGCAGGGTACGCAAACACCATATATTTT. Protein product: CASSQDRAGYANTIYF.